These 2 T cell receptor beta chains were all obtained from the same sample, sequenced in a study of shared clonotypes between healthy human individuals. TCRdb keeps only in-frame clones here, not all; method: immunoSEQ multiplex PCR. The sample gives about 2 million clones, around 95% of which show up once; under 0.15% is in the top ten. The sample comprised naive CD4+ T cells sorted from blood. Stated subset: CD45RA+ positively selected. The receptors shown here come from a man between 18 and 29 years old in good health.

The chain links TRBV5-1 to TRBJ1-4; D perhaps matches TRBD1 (6 bases). The CDR3 has 16 amino acids. The germline V gene encodes CDR1 SGHRS and CDR2 YFSETQ. V was shortened by 4 bases and J by 0 bases, with 13 bases between the two germline ends. CDR3 in DNA: TGCGCCAGCAGCCCAAGGGGGTTTGCAACTAATGAAAAACTGTTTTTT. Its protein product is CASSPRGFATNEKLFF. Supplemented by reference TRBV5-1 and TRBJ1-4, the full variable domain reads KAGVTQTPRYLIKTRGQQVTLSCSPISGHRSVSWYQQTPGQGLQFLFEYFSETQRNKGNFPGRFSGRQFSNSRSEMNVSTLELGDSALYLCASSPRGFATNEKLFFGSGTQLSVL.

This chain joins TRBV5-1 and TRBJ2-2; D is unresolved. Germline V CDR1 and CDR2: SGHRS, YFSETQ. V was cut by 6 bases and J by 4 bases, with 13 bases left in between. This CDR3 is 14 amino acids long. The CDR3 sequence is CASNFGEITGELFF. In DNA, the CDR3 is TGCGCCAGCAACTTTGGGGAAATCACCGGGGAGCTGTTTTTT.